A selection of T cell receptor beta chains follows, all from one sample in a study of Graves' ophthalmopathy and Graves' hyperthyroidism. MiXCR was run by TCRdb on the multiplex PCR reads, yielding one entry per CDR3 protein. The repertoire holds 650,000 to 900,000 distinct CDR3 sequences, with approximately 40% as singletons. Sequencing input: peripheral blood. These receptors all stem from an adult man with Graves' ophthalmopathy. The CDR3 runs from the conserved cysteine through the conserved F or W. Each record gives: V gene, clone size, D gene, J gene, CDR3 DNA, CDR3 protein. A D gene is named only where the DNA matches it firmly. For some rows the clone size is stated as once, few or many, or as a class when expanded; others skip it.

V: TRBV10-1
size: NA
D: NA
J: TRBJ2-3
DNA: TGCGCCAGCAGTGAGAGCGGACTTTCAGATACGCAGTATTTT
CDR3: CASSESGLSDTQYF

V: TRBV20-1
size: few
D: TRBD2
J: TRBJ2-7
DNA: TGCAGTGCTAGAGACTTAGGACTAGCGGCCGTCTACGAGCAGTACTTC
CDR3: CSARDLGLAAVYEQYF

V: TRBV7-9
size: NA
D: NA
J: TRBJ2-7
DNA: TGTGCCAGCAGCTTAAGTGGGTTACCCTACGAGCAGTACTTC
CDR3: CASSLSGLPYEQYF

V: TRBV29-1
size: once
D: NA
J: TRBJ1-4
DNA: TGCAGCTCTACAGGGACGGCTAATGAAAAACTGTTTTTT
CDR3: CSSTGTANEKLFF

V: TRBV20-1
size: many
D: NA
J: TRBJ1-1
DNA: TGCAGTGCTAGGTGGGGTATGAACACTGAAGCTTTCTTT
CDR3: CSARWGMNTEAFF

V: TRBV10-3
size: NA
D: TRBD2
J: TRBJ2-5
DNA: TGTGCCAGCAGTTACTGGAGCGGGGGGAGCCTAGAGACCCAGTACTTC
CDR3: CASSYWSGGSLETQYF

V: TRBV10-3
size: NA
D: NA
J: TRBJ1-2
DNA: TGTGCCATCAGTGTAGGGCCGGACGAATATGGCTACACCTTC
CDR3: CAISVGPDEYGYTF

V: TRBV14
size: few
D: NA
J: TRBJ1-1
DNA: TGTGCCAGCAGCCTGCTACCTACGGGACGGGCAAACACTGAAGCTTTCTTT
CDR3: CASSLLPTGRANTEAFF

V: TRBV20-1
size: few
D: NA
J: TRBJ2-7
DNA: TGCAGTGCTAGCTCTCATAGGGTCGGTACTGGCTACGAGCAGTACTTC
CDR3: CSASSHRVGTGYEQYF

V: TRBV19
size: many
D: NA
J: TRBJ1-1
DNA: TGTGCCAGTAGTATGTATGGTGAAGTGAACACTGAAGCTTTCTTT
CDR3: CASSMYGEVNTEAFF

V: TRBV20-1
size: many
D: NA
J: TRBJ1-2
DNA: TGCAGTGCTGCTCAGACAGCCGACTATGGCTACACCTTC
CDR3: CSAAQTADYGYTF

V: TRBV5-4
size: NA
D: NA
J: TRBJ1-2
DNA: TGTGCCAGCAGCGGGGCTGGATCCTATGGCTACACCTTC
CDR3: CASSGAGSYGYTF

V: TRBV7-8
size: once
D: NA
J: TRBJ1-4
DNA: TGTGCCAGCAGCCAAAGTGCGGGGACTGGTGAAAAACTGTTTTTT
CDR3: CASSQSAGTGEKLFF

V: TRBV9
size: NA
D: NA
J: TRBJ1-2
DNA: TGTGCCAGCAGCGTAACGAGGAATTCTAACTATGGCTACACCTTC
CDR3: CASSVTRNSNYGYTF

V: TRBV12-3/TRBV12-4
size: NA
D: NA
J: TRBJ2-5
DNA: TGTGCCAGCTCACCACCCGGGGTTGAGACCCAGTACTTC
CDR3: CASSPPGVETQYF

V: TRBV14
size: few
D: NA
J: TRBJ1-2
DNA: TGTGCCAGCAGCCAAGACCAGGCCAGGAGGGGCTACACCTTC
CDR3: CASSQDQARRGYTF

V: TRBV29-1
size: once
D: NA
J: TRBJ1-2
DNA: TGCAGCGTAGGGAGCCGGGGTCGAGGCTACACCTTC
CDR3: CSVGSRGRGYTF

V: TRBV29-1
size: NA
D: TRBD1
J: TRBJ1-1
DNA: TGCAGCATAGCAGGGACAGGACTCAATGAAGCTTTCTTT
CDR3: CSIAGTGLNEAFF

V: TRBV7-9
size: few
D: TRBD1
J: TRBJ1-4
DNA: TGTGCCAGCAGCCTTACAGGGGGGCGGTATGAAAAACTGTTTTTT
CDR3: CASSLTGGRYEKLFF

V: TRBV7-9
size: NA
D: TRBD1
J: TRBJ2-6
DNA: TGTGCCAGCAGCATAATACAGGGGCGCAACGTCCTGACTTTC
CDR3: CASSIIQGRNVLTF

V: TRBV4-3
size: few
D: NA
J: TRBJ2-5
DNA: TGCGCCAGCAGCCAAGTTCCAACTGAGGACGTGTACTTC
CDR3: CASSQVPTEDVYF

V: TRBV24-1
size: NA
D: TRBD1
J: TRBJ2-7
DNA: TGTGCCACCAGTGATCGGACAGGGGCGACCTGGGACGAGCAGTACTTC
CDR3: CATSDRTGATWDEQYF

V: TRBV9
size: few
D: TRBD1
J: TRBJ1-6
DNA: TGTGCCAGCAGCCATCCAGGGGGCGGGTCACCCCTCCACTTT
CDR3: CASSHPGGGSPLHF

V: TRBV24-1
size: NA
D: TRBD1
J: TRBJ1-5
DNA: TGTGCCACCAGTGACCCAGGGACAGGGACTCGCAATCAGCCCCAGCATTTT
CDR3: CATSDPGTGTRNQPQHF

V: TRBV7-9
size: NA
D: TRBD1
J: TRBJ1-1
DNA: TGTGCCAGCAGCCGAAACCCACTTGGACAGGTTTACACTGAAGCTTTCTTT
CDR3: CASSRNPLGQVYTEAFF

V: TRBV7-9
size: once
D: NA
J: TRBJ2-6
DNA: TGTGCCAGCAGCCGAGGCGGTTGGGGGACTGAAGCTTTC
CDR3: CASSRGGWGTEAF

V: TRBV2
size: NA
D: NA
J: TRBJ1-6
DNA: TGTGCCAGCAGTGCTAGGGGGGGCAGACAAGGATCACCCCTCCACTTT
CDR3: CASSARGGRQGSPLHF

V: TRBV7-2
size: NA
D: TRBD2
J: TRBJ2-7
DNA: TGTGCCAGCAGCTCCGGGACTAGCGGATCTTTCTTCTCCGAGCAGTACTTC
CDR3: CASSSGTSGSFFSEQYF

V: TRBV20-1
size: NA
D: NA
J: TRBJ1-5
DNA: TGCAGTGCTATTGGACAGAAAGGCAATCAGCCCCAGCATTTT
CDR3: CSAIGQKGNQPQHF

V: TRBV10-2
size: NA
D: NA
J: TRBJ2-5
DNA: TGCGCCGGGGGAGGGACCCAGTACTTC
CDR3: CAGGGTQYF

V: TRBV11-2
size: NA
D: TRBD1
J: TRBJ1-5
DNA: TGTGCCAGCAGCTTACATGGGACAGGGATCCATCAGCCCCAGCATTTT
CDR3: CASSLHGTGIHQPQHF

V: TRBV25-1
size: NA
D: NA
J: TRBJ1-1
DNA: TGTGCCAGCAGTGAGCTCACAGGGAGGACTGAAGCTTTCTTT
CDR3: CASSELTGRTEAFF

V: TRBV29-1
size: NA
D: NA
J: TRBJ1-2
DNA: TGCAGCTTGGAGGGAGCTAACTATGGCTACACCTTC
CDR3: CSLEGANYGYTF

V: TRBV25-1
size: once
D: NA
J: TRBJ1-2
DNA: TGTGCCAGCAGTTTTTTCGCGACAGCAACCTATGGCTACACCTTC
CDR3: CASSFFATATYGYTF

V: TRBV10-3
size: few
D: NA
J: TRBJ1-3
DNA: TGTGCCATCAGTGAGTCGGAAGGTTTGGGGAACACCATATATTTT
CDR3: CAISESEGLGNTIYF

V: TRBV6-2/TRBV6-3
size: NA
D: TRBD2
J: TRBJ2-5
DNA: TGTGCCAGCAGTTATGGTTGGCGGGAGGTAAAGACCCAGTACTTC
CDR3: CASSYGWREVKTQYF

V: TRBV7-9
size: NA
D: TRBD1
J: TRBJ1-2
DNA: TGTGCCAGCAGCTTAATAGCCGGGACAGGGTACTATGGCTACACCTTC
CDR3: CASSLIAGTGYYGYTF

V: TRBV10-3
size: NA
D: NA
J: TRBJ2-7
DNA: TGTGCCATCAGACTCCGCGAGGCCTACGAGCAGTACTTC
CDR3: CAIRLREAYEQYF

V: TRBV18
size: NA
D: NA
J: TRBJ2-5
DNA: TGTGCCAGCTCACCAAGGCAGGAACGAGAGACCCAGTACTTC
CDR3: CASSPRQERETQYF

V: TRBV5-4
size: few
D: TRBD1
J: TRBJ2-7
DNA: TGTGCCAGCAGCTTCCGGGACAGCCTTTACGAGCAGTACTTC
CDR3: CASSFRDSLYEQYF

V: TRBV11-1
size: NA
D: NA
J: TRBJ2-5
DNA: TGTGCCAGCAGCTCAGGGGTGGTGGAGACCCAGTACTTC
CDR3: CASSSGVVETQYF

V: TRBV24-1
size: NA
D: TRBD1
J: TRBJ1-5
DNA: TGTGCCACCACCCCCGGGACAGGGGGTAATCGGCCCCAGCATTTT
CDR3: CATTPGTGGNRPQHF

V: TRBV6-6
size: NA
D: NA
J: TRBJ2-3
DNA: TGTGCCAGCAGTGCCTCCCTGGCAGGGACAGATACGCAGTATTTT
CDR3: CASSASLAGTDTQYF

V: TRBV7-6
size: NA
D: NA
J: TRBJ2-7
DNA: TGTGCCAGCAGCTTAGTACCACTAGAGTGGGGTGGCGAGCAGTACTTC
CDR3: CASSLVPLEWGGEQYF

V: TRBV2
size: NA
D: NA
J: TRBJ1-5
DNA: TGTGCCAGCAGTGCTCCCGGGGGCCTGTGGAGGTTT
CDR3: CASSAPGGLWRF

V: TRBV9
size: NA
D: NA
J: TRBJ1-6
DNA: TGTGCCAGCAGCCAAGCTTCGGGGGCTCCAACCCTCCACTTT
CDR3: CASSQASGAPTLHF

V: TRBV20-1
size: NA
D: NA
J: TRBJ1-2
DNA: TGCAGTGCTAGAGATCCCAGGGTTGGCTACACCTTC
CDR3: CSARDPRVGYTF

V: TRBV20-1
size: many
D: TRBD1
J: TRBJ2-7
DNA: TGCAGTGCTAGGGGACAGGGAAGGGAGCAGTACTTC
CDR3: CSARGQGREQYF

V: TRBV19
size: few
D: TRBD1
J: TRBJ1-2
DNA: TGTGCCAGTAGTCCTACCCCGGGACAGTCAAACTATGGCTACACCTTC
CDR3: CASSPTPGQSNYGYTF

V: TRBV7-2
size: many
D: TRBD2
J: TRBJ2-5
DNA: TGTGCTAGCAGCCCGCTAGCGGGGGGACAAGAGACCCAGTACTTC
CDR3: CASSPLAGGQETQYF

V: TRBV7-2
size: NA
D: TRBD1
J: TRBJ1-1
DNA: TGTGCCAGCAGCTTATCGTCGAAGGGACAGGGTCACACTGAAGCTTTCTTT
CDR3: CASSLSSKGQGHTEAFF

V: TRBV20-1
size: few
D: TRBD1
J: TRBJ2-5
DNA: TGCAGTGCTAGGGCCAGCAGGGGGTGGGAAGAGACCCAGTACTTC
CDR3: CSARASRGWEETQYF

V: TRBV24-1
size: NA
D: NA
J: TRBJ2-5
DNA: TGTGCCACCAGTTACACAGGGTCGGGGGGCTCTGAGACCCAGTACTTC
CDR3: CATSYTGSGGSETQYF

V: TRBV2
size: many
D: TRBD1
J: TRBJ1-5
DNA: TGTGCCAGTCGACAGGGAGGGCAGCCCCAGCATTTT
CDR3: CASRQGGQPQHF

V: TRBV19
size: NA
D: NA
J: TRBJ1-1
DNA: TGTGCCAGTAGTATGAGTTTGGGGGACACTGAAGCTTTCTTT
CDR3: CASSMSLGDTEAFF

V: TRBV6-6
size: few
D: NA
J: TRBJ2-7
DNA: TGTGCCAGCAGATCCGACAGGGGAGGGACCTACGAGCAGTACTTC
CDR3: CASRSDRGGTYEQYF

V: TRBV7-9
size: few
D: NA
J: TRBJ1-6
DNA: TGTGCCAGCAGCTCCCCCGGAGGCGGATATTCACCCCTCCACTTT
CDR3: CASSSPGGGYSPLHF

V: TRBV9
size: NA
D: NA
J: TRBJ1-5
DNA: TGTGCCAGCAGCCAAACATCCGATCAGCCCCAGCATTTT
CDR3: CASSQTSDQPQHF

V: TRBV12-3/TRBV12-4
size: NA
D: NA
J: TRBJ2-5
DNA: TGTGCCAGCTCACCACTGGACAAACATAAAGAGACCCAGTACTTC
CDR3: CASSPLDKHKETQYF

V: TRBV10-3
size: few
D: NA
J: TRBJ1-1
DNA: TGTGCCATTACCCGGGGCGCAAACACTGAAGCTTTCTTT
CDR3: CAITRGANTEAFF